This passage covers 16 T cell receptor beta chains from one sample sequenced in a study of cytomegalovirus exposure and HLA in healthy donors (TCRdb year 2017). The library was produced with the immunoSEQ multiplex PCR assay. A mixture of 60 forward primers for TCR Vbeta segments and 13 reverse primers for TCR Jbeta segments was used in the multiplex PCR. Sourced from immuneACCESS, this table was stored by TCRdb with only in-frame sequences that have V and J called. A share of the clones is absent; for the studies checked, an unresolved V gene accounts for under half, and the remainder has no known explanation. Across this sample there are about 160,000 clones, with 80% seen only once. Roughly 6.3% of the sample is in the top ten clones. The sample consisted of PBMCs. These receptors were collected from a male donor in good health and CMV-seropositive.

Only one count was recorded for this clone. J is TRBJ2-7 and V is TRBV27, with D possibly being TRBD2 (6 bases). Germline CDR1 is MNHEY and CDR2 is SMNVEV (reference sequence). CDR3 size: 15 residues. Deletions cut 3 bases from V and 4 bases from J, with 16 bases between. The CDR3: CASSFSKRAEYEQYF. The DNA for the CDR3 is TGTGCCAGCAGTTTCTCCAAGCGGGCCGAATACGAGCAGTACTTC.

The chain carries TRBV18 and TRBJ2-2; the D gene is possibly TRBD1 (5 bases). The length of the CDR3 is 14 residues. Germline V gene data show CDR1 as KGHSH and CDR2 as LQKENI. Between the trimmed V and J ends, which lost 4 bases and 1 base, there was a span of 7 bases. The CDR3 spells CASSLGQNTGELFF. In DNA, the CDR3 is TGTGCCAGCTCACTTGGACAGAACACCGGGGAGCTGTTTTTT.

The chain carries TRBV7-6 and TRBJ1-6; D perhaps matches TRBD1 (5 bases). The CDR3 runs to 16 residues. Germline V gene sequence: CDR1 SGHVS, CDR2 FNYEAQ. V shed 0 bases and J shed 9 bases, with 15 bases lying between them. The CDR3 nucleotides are TGTGCCAGCAGCTTAGCGCGAGGCCAGGGTGGTTCACCCCTCCACTTT. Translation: CASSLARGQGGSPLHF.

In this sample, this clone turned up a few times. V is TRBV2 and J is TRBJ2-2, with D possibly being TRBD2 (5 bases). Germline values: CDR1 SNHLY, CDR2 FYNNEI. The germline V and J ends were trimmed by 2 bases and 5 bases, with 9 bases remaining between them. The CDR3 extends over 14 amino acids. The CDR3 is CASSEFGSTGELFF. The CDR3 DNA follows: TGTGCCAGCAGTGAATTTGGGAGTACCGGGGAGCTGTTTTTT.

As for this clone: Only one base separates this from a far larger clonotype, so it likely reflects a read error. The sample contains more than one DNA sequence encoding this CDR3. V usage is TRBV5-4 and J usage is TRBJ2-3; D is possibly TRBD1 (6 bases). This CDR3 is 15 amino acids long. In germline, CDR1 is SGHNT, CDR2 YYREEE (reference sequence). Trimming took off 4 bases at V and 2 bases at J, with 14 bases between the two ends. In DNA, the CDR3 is TGTGCCAGCAGCCTCCGGACAGAAAACACAGATACGCAGTATTTT. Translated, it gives CASSLRTENTDTQYF. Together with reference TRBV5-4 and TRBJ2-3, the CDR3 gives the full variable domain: ETGVTQSPTHLIKTRGQQVTLRCSSQSGHNTVSWYQQALGQGPQFIFQYYREEENGRGNFPPRFSGLQFPNYSSELNVNALELDDSALYLCASSLRTENTDTQYFGPGTRLTVL.

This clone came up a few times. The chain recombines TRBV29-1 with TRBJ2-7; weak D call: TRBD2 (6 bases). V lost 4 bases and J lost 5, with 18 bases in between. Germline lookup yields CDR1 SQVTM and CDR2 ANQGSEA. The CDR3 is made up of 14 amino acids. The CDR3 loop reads CSVARRLGEDEQYF. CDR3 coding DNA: TGCAGCGTTGCCCGCCGACTAGGTGAAGACGAGCAGTACTTC.

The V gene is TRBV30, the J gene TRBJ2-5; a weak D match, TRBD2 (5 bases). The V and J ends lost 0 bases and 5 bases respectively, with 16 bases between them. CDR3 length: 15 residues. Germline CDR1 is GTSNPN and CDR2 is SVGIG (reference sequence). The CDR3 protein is CAWSVPSGAGETQYF. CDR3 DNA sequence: TGTGCCTGGAGTGTACCCAGCGGAGCTGGGGAGACCCAGTACTTC.

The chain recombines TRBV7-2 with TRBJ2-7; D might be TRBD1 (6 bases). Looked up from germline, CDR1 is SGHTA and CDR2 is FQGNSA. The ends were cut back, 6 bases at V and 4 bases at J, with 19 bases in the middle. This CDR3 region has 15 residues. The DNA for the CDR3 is TGTGCCAGCAGGACACAGGGTAACGGGTGGTACGAGCAGTACTTC. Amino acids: CASRTQGNGWYEQYF.

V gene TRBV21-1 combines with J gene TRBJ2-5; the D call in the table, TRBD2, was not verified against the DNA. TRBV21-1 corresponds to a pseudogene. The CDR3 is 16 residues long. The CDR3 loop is CASSRECGRGQETQYF. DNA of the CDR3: TGTGCCAGCAGCCGAGAGTGTGGGAGGGGGCAAGAGACCCAGTACTTC.

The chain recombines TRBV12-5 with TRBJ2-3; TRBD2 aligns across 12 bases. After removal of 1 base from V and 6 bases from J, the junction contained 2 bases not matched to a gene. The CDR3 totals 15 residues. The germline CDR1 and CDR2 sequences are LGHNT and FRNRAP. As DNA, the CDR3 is TGTGCTAGTGGTTTGGGACTAGCGGGAGTTGATACGCAGTATTTT. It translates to CASGLGLAGVDTQYF.

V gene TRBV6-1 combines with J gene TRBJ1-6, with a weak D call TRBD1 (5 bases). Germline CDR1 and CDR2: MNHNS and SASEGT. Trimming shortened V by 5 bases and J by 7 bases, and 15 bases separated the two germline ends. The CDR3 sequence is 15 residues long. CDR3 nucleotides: TGTGCCAGCAGTCGACAGCGGGACGGGAATTCACCCCTCCACTTT. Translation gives CASSRQRDGNSPLHF.

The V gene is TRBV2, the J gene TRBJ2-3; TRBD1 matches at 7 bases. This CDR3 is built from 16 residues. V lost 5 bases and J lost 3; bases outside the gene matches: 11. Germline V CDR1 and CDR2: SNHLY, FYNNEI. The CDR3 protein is CASSSDREVWTDTQYF. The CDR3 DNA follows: TGTGCCAGCAGTTCAGACAGGGAAGTTTGGACAGATACGCAGTATTTT.

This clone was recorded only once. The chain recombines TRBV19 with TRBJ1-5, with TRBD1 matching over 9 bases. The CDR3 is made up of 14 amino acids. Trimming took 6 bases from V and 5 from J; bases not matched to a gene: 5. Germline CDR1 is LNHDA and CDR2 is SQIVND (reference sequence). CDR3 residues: CASRLGQGYQPQHF. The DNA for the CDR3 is TGTGCCAGTAGGTTGGGACAGGGTTATCAGCCCCAGCATTTT.

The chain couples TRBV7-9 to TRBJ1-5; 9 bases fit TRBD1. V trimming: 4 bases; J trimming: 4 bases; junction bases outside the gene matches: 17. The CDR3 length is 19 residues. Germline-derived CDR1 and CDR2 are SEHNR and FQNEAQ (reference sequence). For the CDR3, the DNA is TGTGCCAGCAGCTCAGGACGCGGACAGGGGAATTTCCAAAATCAGCCCCAGCATTTT. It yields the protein CASSSGRGQGNFQNQPQHF.

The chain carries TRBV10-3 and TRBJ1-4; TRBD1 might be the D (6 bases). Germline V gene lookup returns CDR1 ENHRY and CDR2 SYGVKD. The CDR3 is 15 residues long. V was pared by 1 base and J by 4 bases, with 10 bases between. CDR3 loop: CAISELTGNNEKLFF. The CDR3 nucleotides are TGTGCCATCAGTGAGTTAACAGGGAATAATGAAAAACTGTTTTTT.

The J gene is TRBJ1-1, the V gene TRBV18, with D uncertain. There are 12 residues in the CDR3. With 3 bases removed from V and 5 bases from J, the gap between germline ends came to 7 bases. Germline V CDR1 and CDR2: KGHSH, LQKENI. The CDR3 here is CASSPTTTEAFF. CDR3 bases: TGTGCCAGCTCACCGACAACAACTGAAGCTTTCTTT.